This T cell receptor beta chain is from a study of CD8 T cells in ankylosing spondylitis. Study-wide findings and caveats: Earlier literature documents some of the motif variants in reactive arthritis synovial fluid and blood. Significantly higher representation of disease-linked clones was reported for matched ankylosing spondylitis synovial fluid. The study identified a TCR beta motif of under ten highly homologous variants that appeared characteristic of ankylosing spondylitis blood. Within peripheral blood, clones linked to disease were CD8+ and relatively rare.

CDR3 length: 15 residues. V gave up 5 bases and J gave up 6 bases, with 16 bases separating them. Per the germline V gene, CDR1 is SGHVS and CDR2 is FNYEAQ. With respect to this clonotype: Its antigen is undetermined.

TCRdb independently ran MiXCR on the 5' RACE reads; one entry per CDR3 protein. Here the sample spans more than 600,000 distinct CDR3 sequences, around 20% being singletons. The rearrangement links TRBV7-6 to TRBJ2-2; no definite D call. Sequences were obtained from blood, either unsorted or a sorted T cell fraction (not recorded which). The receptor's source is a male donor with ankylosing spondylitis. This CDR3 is CASSEGAGSAGELFF. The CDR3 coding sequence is TGTGCCAGCAGCGAAGGTGCAGGAAGCGCCGGGGAGCTGTTTTTT.